This entry features one T cell receptor (beta chain) sequence. Its target is unknown. This entry is derived from a study of beta chain features in type 1 diabetes. Study findings and constraints: All four CD4+ subsets from Type 1 diabetes patients carried moderately but significantly shorter TCRB CDR3s.

Every isolated RNA sample was fully reverse transcribed, so sequencing captured expressed TCRB transcripts. Clones were sequenced by immunoSEQ multiplex PCR, and TCRdb holds only the in-frame ones, with some missing. The data contain about 250,000 clones, approximately 11% of them singletons. The sample was naive CD4+ T cells from blood. This sequence originates from a man aged 30 to 39 with type 1 diabetes.

The CDR3 is CASSSAGAGDNEQFF. CDR3 bases: TGTGCCAGCAGCTCAGCGGGGGCCGGGGACAATGAGCAGTTCTTC. This sequence joins TRBV27 and TRBJ2-1; 8 bases are a match to TRBD2. J was trimmed by 5 bases and V by 6 bases; bases with no gene match: 9. CDR3 length equals 15 residues. In germline, CDR1 is MNHEY, CDR2 SMNVEV (reference sequence).